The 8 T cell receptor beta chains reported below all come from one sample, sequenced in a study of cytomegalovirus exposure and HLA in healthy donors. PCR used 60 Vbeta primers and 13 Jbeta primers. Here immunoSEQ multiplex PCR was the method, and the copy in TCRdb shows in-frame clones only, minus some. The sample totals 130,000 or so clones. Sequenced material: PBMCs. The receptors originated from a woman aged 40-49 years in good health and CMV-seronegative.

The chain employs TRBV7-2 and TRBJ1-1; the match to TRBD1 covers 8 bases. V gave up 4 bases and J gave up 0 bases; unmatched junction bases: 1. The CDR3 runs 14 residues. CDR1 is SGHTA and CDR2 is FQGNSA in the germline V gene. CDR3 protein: CASSSDRVNTEAFF. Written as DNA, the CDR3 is TGTGCCAGCAGCTCGGACAGGGTGAACACTGAAGCTTTCTTT.

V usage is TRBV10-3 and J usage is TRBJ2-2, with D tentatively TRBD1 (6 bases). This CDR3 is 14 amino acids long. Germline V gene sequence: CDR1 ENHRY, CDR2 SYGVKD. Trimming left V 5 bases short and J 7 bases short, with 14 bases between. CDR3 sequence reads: CAISQGLAGGELFF. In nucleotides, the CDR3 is TGTGCCATCAGTCAGGGGCTAGCTGGCGGGGAGCTGTTTTTT.

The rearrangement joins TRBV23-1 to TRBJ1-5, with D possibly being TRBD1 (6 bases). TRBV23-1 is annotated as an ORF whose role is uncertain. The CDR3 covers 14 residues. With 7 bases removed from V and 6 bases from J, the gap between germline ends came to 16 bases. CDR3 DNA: TGCGCCAGCACTGATGCCAGGGGCGGTCAGCCCCAGCATTTT. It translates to CASTDARGGQPQHF.

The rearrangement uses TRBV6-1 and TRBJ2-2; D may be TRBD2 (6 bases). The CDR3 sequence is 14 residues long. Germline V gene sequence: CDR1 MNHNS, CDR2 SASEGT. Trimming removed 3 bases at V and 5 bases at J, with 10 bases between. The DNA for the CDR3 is TGTGCCAGCAGTGAGCGGGGACTTACCGGGGAGCTGTTTTTT. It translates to CASSERGLTGELFF.

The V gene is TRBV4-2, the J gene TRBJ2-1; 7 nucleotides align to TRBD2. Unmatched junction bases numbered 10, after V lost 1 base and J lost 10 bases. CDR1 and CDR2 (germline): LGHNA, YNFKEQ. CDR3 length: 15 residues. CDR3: CASSQAQRGIEEQFF. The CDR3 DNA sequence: TGTGCCAGCAGCCAAGCCCAGCGGGGAATCGAGGAGCAGTTCTTC.

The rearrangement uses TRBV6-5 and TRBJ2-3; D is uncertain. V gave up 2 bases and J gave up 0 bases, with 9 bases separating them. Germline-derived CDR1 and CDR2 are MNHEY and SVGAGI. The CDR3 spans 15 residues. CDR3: CASSYRGRSTDTQYF. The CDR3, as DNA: TGTGCCAGCAGTTACCGTGGCAGGAGCACAGATACGCAGTATTTT.

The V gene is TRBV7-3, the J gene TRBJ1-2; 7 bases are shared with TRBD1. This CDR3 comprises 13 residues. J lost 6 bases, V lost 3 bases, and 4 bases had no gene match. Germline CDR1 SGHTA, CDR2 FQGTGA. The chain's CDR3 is CASSFRQGDGYTF. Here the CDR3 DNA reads TGTGCCAGCAGCTTCCGACAGGGTGATGGCTACACCTTC.

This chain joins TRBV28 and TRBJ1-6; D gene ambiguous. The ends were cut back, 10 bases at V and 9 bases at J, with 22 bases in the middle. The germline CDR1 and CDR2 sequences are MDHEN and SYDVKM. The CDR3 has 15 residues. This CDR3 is CATTPARDGGSPLHF. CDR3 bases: TGTGCCACCACCCCGGCCCGAGATGGCGGTTCACCCCTCCACTTT. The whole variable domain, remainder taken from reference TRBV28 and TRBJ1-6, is DVKVTQSSRYLVKRTGEKVFLECVQDMDHENMFWYRQDPGLGLRLIYFSYDVKMKEKGDIPEGYSVSREKKERFSLILESASTNQTSMYLCATTPARDGGSPLHFGNGTRLTVT.